This T cell receptor (beta chain) was documented in a study of Ad26.COV2.S vaccination and SARS-CoV-2 variants. Study overall: In the study, Ad26.COV2.S was injected intramuscularly once, or twice 56 days apart.

Treatment of the sample: approximately 18 received Ad26.COV2.S at low or high dose, single or two shots; roughly five received placebo; per-sample allocation not given. Day 63 after the first vaccine or placebo injection was the time point for sampling. Profiled with immunoSEQ multiplex PCR; TCRdb holds only in-frame clones, not every one. Of 380,000 or so clones listed, about 83% were seen once; the top ten hold around 7%. This CDR3 region has 14 residues. Trimming removed 3 bases at V and 5 bases at J, with 13 bases between. CDR1 and CDR2 (germline): MGHDK, SYGVNS. Sequencing used peripheral blood, obtained in a trial of Ad26.COV2.S vaccine versus placebo. This clonotype was sampled from a person aged 18-65 years who received the Ad26.COV2.S COVID-19 vaccine or a placebo. This sequence joins TRBV25-1 and TRBJ2-5; possible D gene TRBD1, 6 bases. The CDR3 here is CASSEYRVGETQYF. The CDR3 DNA is TGTGCCAGCAGTGAGTACAGGGTGGGCGAGACCCAGTACTTC.